These T cell receptor beta chains were read from a single sample in a study of cytomegalovirus exposure and HLA in healthy donors. Only in-frame clones appear in the TCRdb table, and some are missing; sequencing was by immunoSEQ multiplex PCR. The repertoire has 85,000 to 120,000 clones, roughly two thirds of them found once; the top ten carry over 2.5%. The sequenced material came from PBMCs. The receptors stem from a female donor in good health and CMV-seronegative. The CDR3 runs from the conserved cysteine through the conserved F or W. The order of the fields is J gene, V gene, clone size, D gene, CDR3 protein, CDR3 DNA. The D gene is left open where the match is weak. A clone size is listed for some rows: how often the clone was seen (once, few, many), or a class if it is expanded.

>TRBJ2-7|TRBV5-1|NA|NA
CASSFGSGSSYEQYF
TGCGCCAGCAGCTTTGGAAGCGGTAGTTCCTACGAGCAGTACTTC
>TRBJ2-1|TRBV7-6|many|NA
CASSLVRGSSYNEQFF
TGTGCCAGCAGCTTAGTCCGAGGAAGCTCCTACAATGAGCAGTTCTTC
>TRBJ1-5|TRBV7-3|NA|NA
CASSLTLGGGEDSNQPQHF
TGTGCCAGCAGCTTAACGCTCGGGGGAGGGGAAGATAGCAATCAGCCCCAGCATTTT
>TRBJ1-2|TRBV2|once|NA
CASKKGRGANYGYTF
TGTGCCAGCAAGAAAGGCCGGGGTGCTAACTATGGCTACACCTTC
>TRBJ2-3|TRBV5-1|NA|NA
CASSFEQGTDTQYF
TGCGCCAGCAGCTTTGAACAGGGCACAGATACGCAGTATTTT
>TRBJ2-4|TRBV2|few|TRBD1
CASTDNDRGGYF
TGTGCCAGCACCGATAATGACAGGGGAGGGTACTTC
>TRBJ2-1|TRBV7-9|NA|NA
CASSLGGLTHNEQFF
TGTGCCAGCAGCTTAGGAGGACTAACTCACAATGAGCAGTTCTTC
>TRBJ1-5|TRBV12-2|NA|NA
CASRYGQGDSQPQHF
TGTGCAAGTCGTTATGGACAGGGAGACAGTCAGCCCCAGCATTTT
>TRBJ1-5|TRBV30|NA|NA
CAWSVRGQPQHF
TGTGCCTGGAGTGTAAGGGGACAGCCCCAGCATTTT
>TRBJ2-7|TRBV7-9|NA|TRBD1
CASSFEGAKQYF
TGTGCCAGCAGCTTTGAGGGGGCTAAGCAGTACTTC
>TRBJ2-3|TRBV5-4|NA|TRBD2
CASSSPWAAGGPTVKDTQYF
TGTGCCAGCAGCTCCCCCTGGGCTGCGGGAGGGCCTACGGTGAAAGATACGCAGTATTTT
>TRBJ1-2|TRBV7-6|NA|TRBD1
CASSLGGQGEDLQGYTF
TGTGCCAGCAGCTTAGGGGGACAGGGTGAGGACTTACAAGGCTACACCTTC
>TRBJ2-7|TRBV30|NA|NA
CAWSGLGARPIYEQYF
TGTGCCTGGAGTGGCCTGGGAGCCCGACCAATTTACGAGCAGTACTTC
>TRBJ2-3|TRBV28|NA|NA
CASSVAEDTQYF
TGTGCCAGCAGCGTAGCTGAGGATACGCAGTATTTT
>TRBJ2-2|TRBV9|NA|TRBD1
CASSGGQPTGELFF
TGTGCCAGCAGCGGGGGACAGCCCACCGGGGAGCTGTTTTTT
>TRBJ1-2|TRBV18|NA|NA
CASSRDSNYGYTF
TGTGCCAGCTCACGGGACTCCAACTATGGCTACACCTTC
>TRBJ2-6|TRBV29-1|NA|TRBD1
CSVPGTGLSGANVLTF
TGCAGCGTTCCCGGGACAGGGCTGTCTGGGGCCAACGTCCTGACTTTC
>TRBJ2-7|TRBV4-3|NA|TRBD1
CASSQDLGGASYEQYF
TGCGCCAGCAGCCAAGATCTAGGGGGCGCCTCCTACGAGCAGTACTTC
>TRBJ1-4|TRBV5-1|NA|TRBD1
CASSSRPGTAQATNEKLFF
TGCGCCAGCAGCTCACGACCCGGGACAGCTCAAGCAACTAATGAAAAACTGTTTTTT
>TRBJ2-2|TRBV7-2|NA|TRBD2
CASSLVLAGGITGELFF
TGTGCCAGCAGCTTAGTCCTAGCGGGAGGGATCACCGGGGAGCTGTTTTTT
>TRBJ1-5|TRBV5-5|NA|NA
CASSRGPWSNQPQHF
TGTGCCAGCAGTAGAGGGCCTTGGAGCAATCAGCCCCAGCATTTT
>TRBJ1-1|TRBV6-5|NA|NA
CASSLRGNTEAFF
TGTGCCAGCAGTTTAAGGGGAAACACTGAAGCTTTCTTT
>TRBJ2-7|TRBV27|NA|NA
CASRQVGTYSYEQYF
TGTGCCAGCCGCCAGGTGGGCACCTATTCCTACGAGCAGTACTTC
>TRBJ2-7|TRBV6-1|NA|NA
CASGGFGDREQYF
TGTGCCAGCGGGGGGTTCGGGGATAGGGAGCAGTACTTC
>TRBJ2-5|TRBV5-1|few|NA
CASSLAPLGGETQYF
TGCGCCAGCAGCTTGGCCCCCCTAGGCGGAGAGACCCAGTACTTC
>TRBJ2-3|TRBV11-2|NA|NA
CASSLGVPTQYF
TGTGCCAGCAGCTTAGGTGTCCCGACGCAGTATTTT
>TRBJ1-1|TRBV5-4|NA|NA
CASSLRESDTEAFF
TGTGCCAGCAGCTTGCGAGAATCTGACACTGAAGCTTTCTTT
>TRBJ1-4|TRBV4-1|many|NA
CASSQENAGRYEKLFF
TGCGCCAGCAGCCAAGAAAACGCAGGGCGGTATGAAAAACTGTTTTTT